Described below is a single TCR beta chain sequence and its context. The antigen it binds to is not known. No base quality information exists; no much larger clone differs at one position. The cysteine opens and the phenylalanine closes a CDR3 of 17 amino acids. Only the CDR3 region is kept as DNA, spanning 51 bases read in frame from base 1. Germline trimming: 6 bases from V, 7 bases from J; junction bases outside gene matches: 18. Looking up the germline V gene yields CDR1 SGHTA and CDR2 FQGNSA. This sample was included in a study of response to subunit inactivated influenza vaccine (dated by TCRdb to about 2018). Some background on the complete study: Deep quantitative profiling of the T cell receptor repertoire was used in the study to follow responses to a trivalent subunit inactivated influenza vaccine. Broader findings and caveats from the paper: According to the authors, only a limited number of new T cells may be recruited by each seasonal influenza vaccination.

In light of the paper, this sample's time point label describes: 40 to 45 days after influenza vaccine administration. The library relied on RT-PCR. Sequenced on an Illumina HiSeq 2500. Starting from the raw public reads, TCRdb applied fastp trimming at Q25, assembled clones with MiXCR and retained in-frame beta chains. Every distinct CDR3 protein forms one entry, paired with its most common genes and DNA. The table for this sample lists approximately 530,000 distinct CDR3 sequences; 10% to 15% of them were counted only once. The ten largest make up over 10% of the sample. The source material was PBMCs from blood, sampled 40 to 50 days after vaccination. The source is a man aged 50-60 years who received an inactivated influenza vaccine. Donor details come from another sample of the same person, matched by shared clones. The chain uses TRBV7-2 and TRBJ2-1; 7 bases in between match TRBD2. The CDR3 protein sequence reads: CASRTGRSTMLRNEQFF. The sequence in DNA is TGTGCCAGCAGGACCGGGAGGAGCACGATGTTAAGGAATGAGCAGTTCTTC.